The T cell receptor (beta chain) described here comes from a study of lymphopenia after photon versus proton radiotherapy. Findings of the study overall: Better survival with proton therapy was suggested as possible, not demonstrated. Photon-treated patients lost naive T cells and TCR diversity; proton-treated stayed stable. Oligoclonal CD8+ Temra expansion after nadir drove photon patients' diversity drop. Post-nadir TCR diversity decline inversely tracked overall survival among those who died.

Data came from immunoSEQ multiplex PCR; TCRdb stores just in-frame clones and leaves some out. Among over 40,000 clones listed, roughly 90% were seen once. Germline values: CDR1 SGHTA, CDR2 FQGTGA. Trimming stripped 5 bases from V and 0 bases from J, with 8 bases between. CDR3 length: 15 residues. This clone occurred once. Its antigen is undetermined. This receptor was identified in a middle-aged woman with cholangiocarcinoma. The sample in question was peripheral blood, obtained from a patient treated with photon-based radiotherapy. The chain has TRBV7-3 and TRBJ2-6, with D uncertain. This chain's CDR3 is CASSPTSSGANVLTF. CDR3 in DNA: TGTGCCAGCAGCCCTACAAGCTCTGGGGCCAACGTCCTGACTTTC.